This T cell receptor (beta chain) stems from a study of blood T cell repertoires in COVID-19 (dated by TCRdb to the early 2020s). A note on the overall study: Collaborator samples came from the United States, Italy and Spain and covered acute and convalescent phases of COVID-19. The material from the prospective study consisted of cDNA or gDNA derived from T cells, B-cell-depleted T cells, or PBMCs. Deeply sampled blood TCRbeta repertoires from subjects exposed to, actively infected with, or recovered from COVID-19 were included in the dataset. A freely available public database, intended as a resource for researchers studying the immune response to SARS-CoV-2, is where the repertoires were released. Samples came from the ongoing ImmuneRACE study (first 160 participants) plus 1,254 subjects from 6 global collaborators. A de-identified subject ID, COVID-19 status, age in years and sex were almost always included in the sample metadata. Where available, HLA class I and class II types were taken from metadata supplied by the sample provider and were not determined by assay-based typing.

V is shortened by 4 bases, J by 2 bases, and the region joining them spans 17 bases. CDR1 is given as LNHDA and CDR2 as SQIVND, both from the germline V gene (reference sequence). From cysteine to phenylalanine, the CDR3 is 16 amino acids long. CDR3 DNA only is kept here, 48 bases in frame from base 1. Turning to this clone: Its antigen target is currently unknown. Base quality data are lacking; no much larger clone is found one base away.

Here is what the overall study found, with its caveats: The amount of clinical and demographic metadata varied by source and participant and was provided uncurated.

TCRbeta CDR3 regions were amplified from genomic DNA by means of the immunoSEQ Assay, a bias-controlled multiplex PCR. Regarding the original processing steps: Within the assay, amplification of reference gene primers was used to estimate how many nucleated cells each sample contained. To quantify the absolute abundance of each unique TCRbeta CDR3 rearrangement, sequence reads were collapsed and filtered. For each sample, productive Simpson clonality was calculated by taking the square root of Simpson's diversity index across productive rearrangements. TCRdb retrieved this table from immuneACCESS and kept in-frame rearrangements only. Not all clones are present; in checked studies, unresolved V genes account for under half, and no reason is known for the remainder. V and J calls and clone size follow that table, whereas D and trimming were derived from the DNA. The sample has about 63,000 clones on record, about 80% of them singletons. The top ten hold 30% to 40% of the sample.

Collaborating institutions collected whole blood in K2EDTA tubes following their own protocols. For TCRbeta analysis, collaborators shipped samples in one of three forms: frozen whole blood, isolated PBMCs, or DNA extracted from either of those sample types. This clonotype was obtained from a human donor in a cohort sampled during active COVID-19. The specimen sequenced was peripheral blood. The sequence links TRBV19 to TRBJ2-5; the D gene cannot be named for sure. The DNA is TGTGCCAGTAGTAAACGTCCCCTAGTGGAGCAAGAGACCCAGTACTTC. Its protein reads: CASSKRPLVEQETQYF.